What follows are 17 T cell receptor beta chains derived from one specimen sequenced in a study of blood T cell repertoires in COVID-19. Produced via immunoSEQ multiplex PCR; TCRdb's table is partial and in-frame only. The top ten hold around 3% of the sample, which has about 370,000 clones, about 90% seen once. Sequencing was performed on peripheral blood. These receptors were taken from a young woman with COVID-19, enrolled during active disease.

This clone appeared once. This CDR3 is CASSLEAGAMTDTQYF. CDR3 in DNA: TGTGCCAGCAGCTTAGAGGCGGGGGCTATGACAGATACGCAGTATTTT. This chain connects TRBV11-3 to TRBJ2-3; D might be TRBD2 (7 bases). Germline lookup yields CDR1 SGHNT and CDR2 YENEEA. The CDR3 is 16 amino acids. Between the trimmed V and J ends, which lost 0 bases and 3 bases, there was a span of 13 bases.

The rearrangement uses TRBV27 and TRBJ2-7; 7 bases map to TRBD2. From germline, CDR1 is MNHEY and CDR2 SMNVEV (reference sequence). The CDR3 consists of 13 residues. V lost 5 bases and J lost 2; bases outside the gene matches: 3. The CDR3, as DNA: TGTGCCAGCAGTCGTGCGGGGGCCTACGAGCAGTACTTC. Its protein is CASSRAGAYEQYF.

CDR3 region: CASSLSMQGLYTF. For the CDR3, the DNA is TGTGCCAGCAGTTTATCGATGCAGGGATTATACACCTTC. V gene TRBV27 combines with J gene TRBJ1-2, with a weak D call TRBD1 (5 bases). Germline V lookup: CDR1 MNHEY, CDR2 SMNVEV (reference sequence). The CDR3 is made up of 13 amino acids. V was pared by 0 bases and J by 11 bases, with 13 bases between.

The chain has TRBV5-6 and TRBJ1-5, with 8 bases aligning to TRBD1. Trimming removed 2 bases from V and 2 bases from J; junction bases left unmatched: 3. The CDR3 runs 15 residues. Germline V gene data show CDR1 as SGHDT and CDR2 as YYEEEE. CDR3 protein: CASSLGTGGNQPQHF. CDR3 nucleotides: TGTGCCAGCAGCTTAGGGACAGGCGGCAATCAGCCCCAGCATTTT.

In its sample, this clone was seen once. The chain links TRBV2 to TRBJ1-4, with unresolved D. Germline V CDR1 and CDR2: SNHLY, FYNNEI. The V gene lost 7 bases and the J gene lost 5 bases, with 14 bases spanning the gap. The CDR3 extends over 14 amino acids. Here the CDR3 reads CASTPGGWNEKLFF. CDR3 DNA sequence: TGTGCCAGCACCCCGGGAGGGTGGAATGAAAAACTGTTTTTT.

V gene TRBV6-5 combines with J gene TRBJ1-5; 8 nucleotides agree with TRBD1. This CDR3 has 15 residues. Per the germline V gene, CDR1 is MNHEY and CDR2 is SVGAGI. V dropped 6 bases and J dropped 6; count of bases not matched to a gene: 10. CDR3 protein: CASSLRTGTSQPQHF. The CDR3, as DNA: TGTGCCAGCAGCTTAAGGACAGGGACAAGTCAGCCCCAGCATTTT.

This sequence joins TRBV5-1 and TRBJ2-1; 7 positions agree with TRBD1. This CDR3 has 16 residues. CDR1 is SGHRS, CDR2 YFSETQ, per germline. V was clipped by 3 bases and J by 1 base; unmatched bases: 7. The CDR3 loop reads CASSWIPGQSYNEQFF. Here the CDR3 DNA reads TGCGCCAGCAGCTGGATTCCGGGACAGTCCTACAATGAGCAGTTCTTC.

This clone was seen only once. This chain connects TRBV7-2 to TRBJ2-1; TRBD2 aligns across 7 bases. Germline trimming cut 3 bases from V and 10 bases from J; bases unmatched to any gene: 9. CDR1 and CDR2 (germline): SGHTA, FQGNSA. The CDR3 covers 14 residues. CDR3 nucleotide sequence: TGTGCCAGCAGCTTGGGGGGGTCTAGGCGGGAGCAGTTCTTC. It is translated as CASSLGGSRREQFF.

This sequence joins TRBV5-1 and TRBJ2-5, with 11 nucleotides matching TRBD2. The CDR3 totals 17 residues. V trimming: 2 bases; J trimming: 0 bases; junction bases outside the gene matches: 6. CDR1 and CDR2 (germline): SGHRS, YFSETQ. The CDR3, as DNA: TGCGCCAGCAGCTTTCCCACTAGCGGGGGAGACCAAGAGACCCAGTACTTC. Translated: CASSFPTSGGDQETQYF.

The CDR3 sequence: CASSSTGLEAFF. The DNA for the CDR3 is TGTGCCAGCAGCTCGACAGGGCTTGAAGCTTTCTTT. The chain employs TRBV7-9 and TRBJ1-1; 7 bases are a match to TRBD1. The CDR3 consists of 12 residues. The V gene end was trimmed by 4 bases and the J gene end by 7 bases; junction bases not matched to a gene: 3. Germline CDR1 SEHNR, CDR2 FQNEAQ (reference sequence).

The V and J genes are TRBV6-2 or TRBV6-3 and TRBJ2-2, with D maybe TRBD2 (6 bases). V was shortened by 4 bases and J by 6 bases, with 12 bases between the two germline ends. The CDR3 covers 14 residues. Germline V CDR1 and CDR2: MNHEY, SVGEGT. DNA of the CDR3: TGTGCCAGCAGTTCCGGGAGCTACGCCGGGGAGCTGTTTTTT. Translation gives CASSSGSYAGELFF.

In this sample, this clone turned up once. The rearrangement joins TRBV4-3 to TRBJ2-7, with 11 positions matching TRBD1. The CDR3 is made up of 15 amino acids. Germline CDR1 LGHNA, CDR2 YSLEER. V shed 3 bases and J 4 bases; nucleotides not matched to a gene: 5. The chain's CDR3 is CASSQERDRGYEQYF. The CDR3 bases are TGCGCCAGCAGCCAGGAAAGGGACAGGGGGTACGAGCAGTACTTC.

The rearrangement links TRBV10-1 to TRBJ2-1; D is possibly TRBD2 (5 bases). This CDR3 comprises 16 residues. Germline values: CDR1 WNHNN, CDR2 SYGVQD (reference sequence). V lost 0 bases and J lost 0, with 9 bases in between. CDR3 region: CASSESLGSSYNEQFF. The DNA of the CDR3 is TGCGCCAGCAGTGAGTCATTGGGGAGCTCCTACAATGAGCAGTTCTTC.

The chain joins TRBV3-1 (or the pseudogene TRBV3-2) to TRBJ2-5; weak D call: TRBD2 (6 bases). The CDR3 covers 21 residues. V was clipped by 4 bases and J by 2 bases, with 32 bases between them. CDR1 and CDR2 (germline): LGHDT, YNNKEL (reference sequence). The DNA of the CDR3 is TGTGCCAGCAGCCTCTACGGGGCGGGGCGCGGCGGAGGGCTGCAGCAAGAGACCCAGTACTTC. Protein product: CASSLYGAGRGGGLQQETQYF.

The rearrangement uses TRBV4-3 and TRBJ2-2, with 10 bases identical to TRBD2. The V gene end was trimmed by 0 bases and the J gene end by 4 bases; junction bases not matched to a gene: 5. CDR1 and CDR2 from the germline V gene are LGHNA and YSLEER. The CDR3 is made up of 17 amino acids. The chain's CDR3 is CASSQDSPSGGTGELFF. Here the CDR3 DNA reads TGCGCCAGCAGCCAAGATTCCCCTAGCGGGGGCACCGGGGAGCTGTTTTTT.

V is TRBV6-2 or TRBV6-3 and J is TRBJ2-7; 7 bases are a match to TRBD1. V dropped 3 bases and J dropped 5; count of bases not matched to a gene: 4. In germline, CDR1 is MNHEY, CDR2 SVGEGT. CDR3 size: 13 residues. This CDR3 reads CASSYYRGHEQYV. The CDR3 region has the DNA TGTGCCAGCAGTTATTACAGGGGCCACGAGCAGTACGTC.

This clone was observed a few times. V gene TRBV11-3 combines with J gene TRBJ2-1, with 14 bases identical to TRBD2. This CDR3 is built from 18 residues. V lost 0 bases to trimming and J lost 9 bases; unmatched junction nucleotides: 10. In germline, CDR1 is SGHNT, CDR2 YENEEA. CDR3 bases: TGTGCCAGCAGCTTAGACGCCGGGACTAGCGGGGGCCCTGGTGAGCAGTTCTTC. As protein: CASSLDAGTSGGPGEQFF.